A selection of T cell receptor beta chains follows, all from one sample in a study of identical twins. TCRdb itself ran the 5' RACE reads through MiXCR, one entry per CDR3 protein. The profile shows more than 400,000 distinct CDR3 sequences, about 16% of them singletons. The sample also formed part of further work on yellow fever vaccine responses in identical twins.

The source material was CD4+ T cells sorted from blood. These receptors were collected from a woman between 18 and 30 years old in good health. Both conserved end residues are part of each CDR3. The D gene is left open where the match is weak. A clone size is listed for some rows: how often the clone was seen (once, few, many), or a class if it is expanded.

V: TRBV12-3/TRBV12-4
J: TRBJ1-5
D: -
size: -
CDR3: CASSPGWGHSNQPQHF
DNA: TGTGCCAGCAGCCCGGGGTGGGGGCATAGCAATCAGCCCCAGCATTTT

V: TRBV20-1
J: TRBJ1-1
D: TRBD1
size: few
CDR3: CRRPGQVNTEAFF
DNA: TGCAGGCGGCCGGGACAGGTGAACACTGAAGCTTTCTTT

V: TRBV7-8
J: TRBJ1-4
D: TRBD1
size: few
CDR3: CASSRQGGSEKLFF
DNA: TGTGCCAGCAGCAGACAGGGTGGTAGTGAAAAACTGTTTTTT

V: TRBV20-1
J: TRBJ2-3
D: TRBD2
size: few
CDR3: CSARGAGVFTSSSTDTQYF
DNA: TGCAGTGCTAGAGGGGCGGGAGTGTTCACTTCATCTAGCACAGATACGCAGTATTTT

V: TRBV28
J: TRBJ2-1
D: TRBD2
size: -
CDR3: CASSLLAGVGEQFF
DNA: TGTGCCAGCAGTTTGTTAGCGGGAGTAGGTGAGCAGTTCTTC

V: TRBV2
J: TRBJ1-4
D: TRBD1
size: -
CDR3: CAISGQGGTNEKLFF
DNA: TGTGCTATCTCAGGACAGGGTGGAACTAATGAAAAACTGTTTTTT

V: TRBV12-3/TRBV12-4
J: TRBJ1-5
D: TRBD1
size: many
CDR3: CASRTTGTGGNNQPQHF
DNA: TGTGCCAGCAGGACTACCGGGACAGGGGGGAACAATCAGCCCCAGCATTTT

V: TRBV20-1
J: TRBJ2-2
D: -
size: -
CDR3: CCAMGESGMKGTGELFF
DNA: TGCTGTGCTATGGGAGAGTCCGGTATGAAGGGGACCGGGGAGCTGTTTTTT

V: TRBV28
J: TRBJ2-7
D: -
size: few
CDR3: CASSLGQQSYEQYF
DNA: TGTGCCAGCAGTTTGGGTCAGCAGTCCTACGAGCAGTACTTC

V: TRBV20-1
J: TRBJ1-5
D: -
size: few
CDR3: CSGSGDWGNQPQHF
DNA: TGCAGTGGAAGCGGGGACTGGGGCAATCAGCCCCAGCATTTT

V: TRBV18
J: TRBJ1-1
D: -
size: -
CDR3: CASSPSRTNTEAFF
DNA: TGTGCCAGCTCACCATCCAGGACTAACACTGAAGCTTTCTTT

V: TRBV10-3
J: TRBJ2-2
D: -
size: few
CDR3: CAISVTGFTGELFF
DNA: TGTGCCATCAGTGTTACCGGGTTCACCGGGGAGCTGTTTTTT

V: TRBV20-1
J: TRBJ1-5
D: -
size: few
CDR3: CSASNSNQPQHF
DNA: TGCAGTGCTAGTAACAGCAATCAGCCCCAGCATTTT

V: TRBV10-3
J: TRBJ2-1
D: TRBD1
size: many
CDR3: CAINLGGGGEQFF
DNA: TGTGCCATCAACCTAGGGGGCGGTGGTGAGCAGTTCTTC

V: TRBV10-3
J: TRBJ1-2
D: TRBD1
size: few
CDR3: CAIRLATGPYGYTF
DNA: TGTGCCATCAGGCTCGCGACAGGGCCCTATGGCTACACCTTC

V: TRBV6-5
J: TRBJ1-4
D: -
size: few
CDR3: CASSYSIWGAREKLFF
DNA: TGTGCCAGCAGTTACTCGATCTGGGGGGCGCGTGAAAAACTGTTTTTT

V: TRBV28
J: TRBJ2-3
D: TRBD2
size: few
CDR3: CASSSGRSADTQYF
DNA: TGTGCCAGCAGTAGCGGGAGATCTGCAGATACGCAGTATTTT

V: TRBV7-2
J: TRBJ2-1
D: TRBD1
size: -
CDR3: CASSQAWGRGYNEQFF
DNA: TGTGCCAGCAGCCAAGCTTGGGGCAGGGGGTACAATGAGCAGTTCTTC

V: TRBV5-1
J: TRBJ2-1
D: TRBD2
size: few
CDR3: CASSLGGGTSGNNEQFF
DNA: TGCGCCAGCAGCTTGGGGGGGGGGACTAGCGGTAACAATGAGCAGTTCTTC

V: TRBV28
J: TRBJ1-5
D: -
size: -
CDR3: CASRPWGYGSAGNQPQHF
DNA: TGTGCCAGCAGGCCCTGGGGGTATGGCTCCGCGGGGAATCAGCCCCAGCATTTT

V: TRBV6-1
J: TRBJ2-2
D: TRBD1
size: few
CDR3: CASMTGQGYTGELFF
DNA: TGTGCCAGCATGACCGGACAGGGTTACACCGGGGAGCTGTTTTTT

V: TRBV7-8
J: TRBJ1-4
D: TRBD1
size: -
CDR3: CASSSNRGPNEKLFF
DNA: TGTGCCAGCAGCTCAAACAGGGGGCCGAATGAAAAACTGTTTTTT

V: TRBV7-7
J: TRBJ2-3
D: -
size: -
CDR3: CASSTRTQDTQYF
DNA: TGTGCCAGCAGTACAAGGACTCAAGATACGCAGTATTTT

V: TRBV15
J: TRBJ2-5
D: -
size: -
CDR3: CATSRDLAEETQYF
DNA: TGTGCCACCAGCAGAGATCTCGCGGAAGAGACCCAGTACTTC

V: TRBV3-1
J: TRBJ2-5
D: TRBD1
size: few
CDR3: CASSHATGSETQYF
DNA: TGTGCCAGCAGCCACGCGACAGGGTCAGAGACCCAGTACTTC

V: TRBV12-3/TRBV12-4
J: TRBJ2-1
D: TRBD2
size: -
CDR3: CASRSVAGLSSYNEQFF
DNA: TGTGCCAGCAGGTCCGTAGCGGGCCTTAGCTCCTACAATGAGCAGTTCTTC

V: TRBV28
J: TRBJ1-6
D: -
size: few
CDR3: CASRSGGGHSPLHF
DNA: TGTGCCAGCAGATCTGGGGGGGGGCATTCACCCCTCCACTTT

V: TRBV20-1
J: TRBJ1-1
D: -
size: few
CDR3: CSARAGGDTEAFF
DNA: TGCAGTGCTAGAGCCGGGGGGGACACTGAAGCTTTCTTT

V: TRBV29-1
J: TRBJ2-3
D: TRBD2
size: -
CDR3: CSDTDSGGRTDTQYF
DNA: TGCAGCGACACTGACAGTGGCGGGAGGACAGATACGCAGTATTTT

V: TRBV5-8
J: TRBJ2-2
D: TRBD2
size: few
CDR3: CASSLRGRAPGELFF
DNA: TGTGCCAGCAGCTTGCGCGGGAGGGCCCCCGGGGAGCTGTTTTTT

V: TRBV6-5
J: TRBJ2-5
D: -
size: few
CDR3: CATHDRLETQYF
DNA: TGTGCCACCCACGACAGGCTTGAGACCCAGTACTTC

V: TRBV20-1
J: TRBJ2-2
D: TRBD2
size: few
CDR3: CSVIPGLAGRELFF
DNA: TGCAGTGTTATACCGGGACTAGCGGGCCGGGAGCTGTTTTTT